A selection of T cell receptor beta chains follows, all from one sample in a study of T cell repertoires in cytomegalovirus infection. Their specific antigens are unknown. TCRdb recomputed calls from the reads with MiXCR, one row per CDR3 protein. The sample has tens of thousands of distinct CDR3 sequences, around 23% seen once. The starting material was CD8+ T cells from cultured PBMCs, obtained from culture after CMV antigen stimulation. Every receptor here comes from a human donor in good health (CMV status not recorded). Some clones in this sample may be carry-over from other donors' samples. CDR3s include the opening cysteine and the closing phenylalanine or tryptophan. The order of the fields is V gene, J gene, D gene, clone size, CDR3 protein, CDR3 DNA. The D gene is left open where the match is weak. A row's size may be missing; if present it is once, few, many or a size class.

v_gene: TRBV9; j_gene: TRBJ2-1; d_gene: NA; abundance: NA; CDR3aa: CASSTGALQFF; CDR3nt: TGTGCCAGCAGCACTGGCGCGCTTCAGTTCTTC
v_gene: TRBV4-1; j_gene: TRBJ2-5; d_gene: NA; abundance: NA; CDR3aa: CASSRLGITGETQYF; CDR3nt: TGCGCCAGCAGCCGGCTGGGAATAACAGGGGAGACCCAGTACTTC
v_gene: TRBV25-1; j_gene: TRBJ1-1; d_gene: NA; abundance: NA; CDR3aa: CASSEPGSEAFF; CDR3nt: TGTGCCAGCAGTGAACCAGGGTCTGAAGCTTTCTTT
v_gene: TRBV7-6; j_gene: TRBJ1-5; d_gene: NA; abundance: NA; CDR3aa: CASSLESGGPNSNQPQHF; CDR3nt: TGTGCCAGCAGCTTAGAATCGGGGGGCCCGAATAGCAATCAGCCCCAGCATTTT
v_gene: TRBV7-9; j_gene: TRBJ1-2; d_gene: NA; abundance: NA; CDR3aa: CASSLGARGPYGYTF; CDR3nt: TGTGCCAGCAGCTTAGGGGCTCGGGGCCCCTATGGCTACACCTTC
v_gene: TRBV27; j_gene: TRBJ2-1; d_gene: TRBD2; abundance: NA; CDR3aa: CASSFLADPSIEEQFF; CDR3nt: TGTGCCAGCAGTTTTCTAGCGGATCCTTCGATCGAGGAGCAGTTCTTC
v_gene: TRBV12-3/TRBV12-4; j_gene: TRBJ2-2; d_gene: NA; abundance: NA; CDR3aa: CASSLAGGRNTGELFF; CDR3nt: TGTGCCAGCAGTTTAGCCGGGGGACGGAACACCGGGGAGCTGTTTTTT
v_gene: TRBV14; j_gene: TRBJ1-2; d_gene: TRBD1; abundance: NA; CDR3aa: CASSRTGGFTYGYTF; CDR3nt: TGTGCCAGCAGCCGAACAGGGGGTTTCACCTATGGCTACACCTTC
v_gene: TRBV12-3/TRBV12-4; j_gene: TRBJ2-7; d_gene: TRBD2; abundance: few; CDR3aa: CASTQLPSGSREQYF; CDR3nt: TGTGCCAGCACCCAACTCCCTAGCGGGAGTCGGGAGCAGTACTTC
v_gene: TRBV7-6; j_gene: TRBJ2-5; d_gene: TRBD1; abundance: NA; CDR3aa: CAISLPPGQGDQESQYF; CDR3nt: TGTGCCATCAGCCTTCCCCCGGGACAGGGGGACCAAGAGAGCCAGTACTTC
v_gene: TRBV28; j_gene: TRBJ1-4; d_gene: TRBD1; abundance: few; CDR3aa: CASSSDREGRANEKLFF; CDR3nt: TGTGCCAGCAGTTCGGACAGGGAGGGAAGGGCTAATGAAAAACTGTTTTTT
v_gene: TRBV6-5; j_gene: TRBJ2-1; d_gene: NA; abundance: NA; CDR3aa: CASRIRTVTYNEQFF; CDR3nt: TGTGCCAGCAGGATCCGGACAGTCACCTACAATGAGCAGTTCTTC
v_gene: TRBV7-2; j_gene: TRBJ1-1; d_gene: NA; abundance: NA; CDR3aa: CASSLLREAYTEAFF; CDR3nt: TGTGCCAGCAGCCTACTCAGGGAAGCGTACACTGAAGCTTTCTTT
v_gene: TRBV12-3/TRBV12-4; j_gene: TRBJ1-1; d_gene: NA; abundance: NA; CDR3aa: CASSTQPEGAEAFF; CDR3nt: TGTGCCAGCAGCACGCAGCCAGAGGGGGCTGAAGCTTTCTTT
v_gene: TRBV19; j_gene: TRBJ2-1; d_gene: TRBD2; abundance: NA; CDR3aa: CASSISLAGANEQFF; CDR3nt: TGTGCCAGTAGTATCTCCCTAGCGGGAGCCAATGAGCAGTTCTTC
v_gene: TRBV4-1; j_gene: TRBJ1-1; d_gene: NA; abundance: NA; CDR3aa: CASSQLFTGRSPPLNTEAFF; CDR3nt: TGCGCCAGCAGCCAATTATTTACAGGACGCTCACCTCCCCTGAACACTGAAGCTTTCTTT
v_gene: TRBV7-9; j_gene: TRBJ1-2; d_gene: TRBD1; abundance: few; CDR3aa: CASPGPRTGTNYGYTF; CDR3nt: TGTGCCAGCCCCGGCCCCCGGACAGGGACTAACTATGGCTACACCTTC
v_gene: TRBV12-5; j_gene: TRBJ2-1; d_gene: NA; abundance: NA; CDR3aa: CASGSLISYNEQFF; CDR3nt: TGTGCTAGTGGTTCCCTGATCTCCTACAATGAGCAGTTCTTC